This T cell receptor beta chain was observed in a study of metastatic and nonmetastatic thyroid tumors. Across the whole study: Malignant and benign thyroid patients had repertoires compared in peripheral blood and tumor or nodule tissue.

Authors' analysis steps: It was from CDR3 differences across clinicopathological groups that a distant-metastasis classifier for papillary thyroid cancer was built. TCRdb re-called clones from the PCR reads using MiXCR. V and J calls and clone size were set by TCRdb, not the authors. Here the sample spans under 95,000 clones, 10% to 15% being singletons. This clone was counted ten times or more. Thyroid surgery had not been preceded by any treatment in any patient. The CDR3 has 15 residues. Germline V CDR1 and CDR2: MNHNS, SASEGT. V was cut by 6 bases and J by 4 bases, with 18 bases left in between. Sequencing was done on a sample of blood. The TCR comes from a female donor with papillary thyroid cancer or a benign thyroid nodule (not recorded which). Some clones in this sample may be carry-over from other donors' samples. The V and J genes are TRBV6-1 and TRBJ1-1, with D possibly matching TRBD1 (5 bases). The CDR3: CASSNPQGGTTEAFF. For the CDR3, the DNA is TGTGCCAGCAGCAACCCCCAGGGAGGGACCACTGAAGCTTTCTTT.